Following are 5 T cell receptor beta chains from one sample sequenced in a study of T and B cells in COVID-19 patients (dated by TCRdb to about 2020). Sequencing was performed on an Illumina MiSeq. Multiplex PCR with BIOMED2 TRB-A/B primer pools was used to amplify the TRB rearrangements. TCRdb redid the processing of the public reads, applying fastp at Q25 and MiXCR, and retained in-frame beta chains. For every CDR3 protein sequence, its rows merge into one entry that carries the most common genes and DNA. Recorded for this sample are about 18,000 distinct CDR3 sequences; 36% of them occurred a single time. The ten largest clones capture approximately 15% of the sample. TRB repertoires were amplified from around 250-460 ng of genomic DNA extracted from blood. The sequenced sample was blood. The origin of the receptors is a human donor with active COVID-19.

This chain links TRBV12-3 or TRBV12-4 with TRBJ1-6, with TRBD1 as a possible D gene (5 bases). The CDR3 is 14 amino acids. V was cut by 5 bases and J by 9 bases, with 14 bases left in between. The CDR3 DNA reads as TGTGCCAGCAGTGCTCCGGGACTTATTTCACCCCTCCACTTT. The encoded protein is CASSAPGLISPLHF.

In this sample, this clonotype turned up a few times. The V call is TRBV10-3, the J call TRBJ2-7, with 9 bases identical to TRBD1. Germline assignment: CDR1 ENHRY and CDR2 SYGVKD. Trimming at V came to 3 bases and at J to 3 bases, leaving 6 bases not matched to a gene. The CDR3 totals 15 residues. The CDR3 loop is CAISDRDRVIYEQYV. Written as DNA, the CDR3 is TGTGCCATCAGTGATCGGGACAGGGTCATCTACGAGCAGTACGTC.

This clonotype is deemed medium-sized. This chain links TRBV29-1 with TRBJ1-1; 9 bases agree with TRBD1. The V gene end was trimmed by 6 bases and the J gene end by 2 bases; junction bases not matched to a gene: 10. This CDR3 spans 15 amino acids. CDR1 SQVTM and CDR2 ANQGSEA come from the germline V gene. DNA for the CDR3: TGCAGCGTGACCGGGACAGGGAGTTCCAACACTGAAGCTTTCTTT. This sequence encodes CSVTGTGSSNTEAFF.

This chain connects TRBV15 to TRBJ1-5; no clear D gene. The germline V and J ends were trimmed by 3 bases and 9 bases, with 12 bases remaining between them. The germline CDR1 and CDR2 sequences are LNHNV and YYDKDF (reference sequence). This CDR3 is built from 13 residues. The CDR3 region has the DNA TGTGCCACCAGCAGTCGGTATGAGGGGCCCCAGCATTTT. This sequence encodes CATSSRYEGPQHF.

This clonotype has a handful of counts. The rearrangement links TRBV27 to TRBJ1-1; 10 bases are a match to TRBD1. Germline-derived CDR1 and CDR2 are MNHEY and SMNVEV (reference sequence). V trimming: 5 bases; J trimming: 5 bases; junction bases outside the gene matches: 5. This CDR3 contains 14 residues. The CDR3 sequence is CASSPRTGGTEAFF. DNA of the CDR3: TGTGCCAGCAGTCCGCGGACAGGGGGGACTGAAGCTTTCTTT.